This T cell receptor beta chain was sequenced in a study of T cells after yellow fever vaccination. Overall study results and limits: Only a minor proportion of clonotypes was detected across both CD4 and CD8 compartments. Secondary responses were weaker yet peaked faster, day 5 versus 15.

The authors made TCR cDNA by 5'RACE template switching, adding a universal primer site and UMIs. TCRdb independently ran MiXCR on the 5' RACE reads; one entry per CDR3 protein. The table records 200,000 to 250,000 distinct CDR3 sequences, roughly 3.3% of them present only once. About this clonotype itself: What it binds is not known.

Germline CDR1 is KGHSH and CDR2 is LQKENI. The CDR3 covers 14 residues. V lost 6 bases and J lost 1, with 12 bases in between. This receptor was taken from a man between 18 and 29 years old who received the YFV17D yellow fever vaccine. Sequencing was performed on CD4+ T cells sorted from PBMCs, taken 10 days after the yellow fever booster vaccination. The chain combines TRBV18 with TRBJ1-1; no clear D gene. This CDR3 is CASSTAPGNTEAFF. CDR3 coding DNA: TGTGCCAGCTCCACCGCGCCAGGGAACACTGAAGCTTTCTTT.